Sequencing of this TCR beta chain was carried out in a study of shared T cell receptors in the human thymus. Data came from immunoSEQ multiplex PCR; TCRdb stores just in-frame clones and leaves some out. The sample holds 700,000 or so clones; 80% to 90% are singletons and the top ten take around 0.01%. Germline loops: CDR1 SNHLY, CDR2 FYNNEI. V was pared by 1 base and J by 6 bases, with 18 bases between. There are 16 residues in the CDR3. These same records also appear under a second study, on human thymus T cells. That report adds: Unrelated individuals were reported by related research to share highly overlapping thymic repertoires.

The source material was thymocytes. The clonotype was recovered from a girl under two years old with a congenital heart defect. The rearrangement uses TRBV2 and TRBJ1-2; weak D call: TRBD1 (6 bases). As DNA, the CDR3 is TGTGCCAGCAGTGAAGTTATGCAGGGTAGGGGGAATGGCTACACCTTC. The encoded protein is CASSEVMQGRGNGYTF.